This TCR beta chain was documented in a study of response to subunit inactivated influenza vaccine. Study results and caveats: T cells newly recruited by each seasonal influenza vaccination are few, the authors suggested.

A word on this clonotype: The antigen is undetermined.

The germline CDR1 and CDR2 sequences are SGHTA and FQGNSA. The CDR3 has 14 amino acids. The V gene end was trimmed by 3 bases and the J gene end by 3 bases; junction bases not matched to a gene: 3. Via MiXCR, TCRdb re-called the RT-PCR reads, giving one row per CDR3 protein. This sample has over 450,000 distinct CDR3 sequences, with 10% to 15% found just once. Sequences were derived from PBMCs from blood, sampled about 40 days after vaccination. The chain recombines TRBV7-2 with TRBJ2-7, with TRBD1 matching over 9 bases. The clonotype originates from a man aged 50 to 59 who received an inactivated influenza vaccine. This CDR3 is CASSFRTGVYEQYF. The CDR3 DNA is TGTGCCAGCAGCTTCCGGACAGGGGTCTACGAGCAGTACTTC.